This T cell receptor (beta chain) came from a study of OX40 agonist ivuxolimab in advanced cancers. Whole-study context: Over 30% of patients had received prior checkpoint inhibitor therapy.

Notes on the study in general: In CD8+ T cells, expanded clones were on average more numerous than in CD4+. There was clonal expansion of CD4+ and CD8+ blood T cells by week 6 at 0.1 to 3.0 mg/kg.

Assay used: immunoSEQ multiplex PCR; TCRdb lists only in-frame clones, some missing. The sample lists around 100,000 clones; 90% were seen once. Regarding this clone: The antigen is undetermined.

This receptor was obtained from an adult with an advanced solid tumor such as melanoma, head and neck, liver or kidney cancer. Here the sequenced sample was CD4+ or CD8+ T cells sorted from blood, taken in a trial of the OX40 agonist ivuxolimab.

DNA for the CDR3: TGTGCCAGCAGCTTAGAGACAGTAGGCACCTACGAGCAGTACTTC. Amino acids: CASSLETVGTYEQYF. This chain connects TRBV11-2 to TRBJ2-7; possibly TRBD1 for D (5 bases). In germline, CDR1 is SGHAT, CDR2 FQNNGV. V was cut by 0 bases and J by 2 bases, with 11 bases left in between. This CDR3 has 15 amino acids.